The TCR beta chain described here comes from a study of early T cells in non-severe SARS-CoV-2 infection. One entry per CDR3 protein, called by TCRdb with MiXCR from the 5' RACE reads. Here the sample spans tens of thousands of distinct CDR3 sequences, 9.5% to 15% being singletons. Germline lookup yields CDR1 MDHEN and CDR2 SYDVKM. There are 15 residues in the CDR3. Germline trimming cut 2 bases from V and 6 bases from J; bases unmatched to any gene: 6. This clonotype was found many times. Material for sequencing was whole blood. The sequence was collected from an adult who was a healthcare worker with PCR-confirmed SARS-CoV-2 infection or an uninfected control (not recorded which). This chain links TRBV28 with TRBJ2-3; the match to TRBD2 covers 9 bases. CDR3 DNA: TGTGCCAGCAGTTTAGCGGCTAGCGGGACGGATACGCAGTATTTT. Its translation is CASSLAASGTDTQYF.